Listed below are T cell receptor beta chains from one sample, sequenced in a study of siplizumab effects on memory and regulatory T cells. TCRdb's table, derived via immunoSEQ multiplex PCR, lists solely in-frame clones and lacks some. The data show around 100,000 clones, with about 90% seen just once and about 12% held by the top ten. Sequenced: non-Treg CD4+ T cells sorted from blood. The receptor source for this set is a human donor in good health. Each CDR3 is given with its conserved first and last residue. Each record gives: V gene, D gene, clone size, J gene, CDR3 protein, CDR3 DNA. The D gene is left open where the match is weak. The size of a clone is reported for some rows only, either as once, few or many, or as a class for expanded clones.

TRBV2	TRBD2	NA	TRBJ2-5	CASRRLASQSETQYF	TGTGCCAGCCGTAGACTAGCGTCTCAGTCGGAGACCCAGTACTTC
TRBV7-8	NA	NA	TRBJ1-4	CASSLVGVSTNEKLFF	TGTGCCAGCAGCCTCGTGGGCGTTTCAACTAATGAAAAACTGTTTTTT
TRBV29-1	TRBD1	NA	TRBJ1-4	CSVFSGTGGATNEKLFF	TGCAGCGTTTTCTCCGGGACAGGGGGAGCGACTAATGAAAAACTGTTTTTT
TRBV29-1	TRBD2	NA	TRBJ2-3	CSVETMAGASDTQYF	TGCAGCGTTGAAACTATGGCGGGAGCGTCAGATACGCAGTATTTT
TRBV7-3	NA	NA	TRBJ2-1	CASSLSRDNEQFF	TGTGCCAGCAGCCTATCCAGGGATAATGAGCAGTTCTTC
TRBV2	TRBD2	NA	TRBJ2-7	CASSEREIHEQYF	TGTGCCAGCAGTGAGCGGGAGATCCACGAGCAGTACTTC
TRBV5-4	TRBD2	NA	TRBJ2-2	CASSDTGGPTGELFF	TGTGCCAGCAGCGATACGGGAGGGCCCACCGGGGAGCTGTTTTTT
TRBV30	NA	NA	TRBJ1-5	CAWSVFQGGQPQHF	TGTGCCTGGAGTGTGTTTCAGGGAGGCCAGCCCCAGCATTTT
TRBV6-4	TRBD1	once	TRBJ2-2	CASRSWTGLGELFF	TGTGCCAGCAGAAGCTGGACAGGGTTAGGGGAGCTGTTTTTT
TRBV5-5	TRBD1	NA	TRBJ1-2	CASSLDGTGVFYGYTF	TGTGCCAGCAGCTTGGACGGGACAGGGGTGTTCTATGGCTACACCTTC
TRBV11-3	TRBD1	NA	TRBJ1-2	CASSLGTGNYGYTF	TGTGCCAGCAGCTTGGGGACAGGGAACTATGGCTACACCTTC
TRBV6-6	TRBD1	NA	TRBJ1-2	CASNRQGHGYTF	TGTGCCAGCAACAGACAGGGCCATGGCTACACCTTC
TRBV21-1	NA	NA	TRBJ2-4	CASSGPVLDRCIQYF	TGTGCCAGCAGCGGACCGGTCCTGGACAGATGCATTCAGTACTTC
TRBV10-1	NA	NA	TRBJ2-5	CASSEAHIQETQYF	TGCGCCAGCAGTGAGGCACATATCCAAGAGACCCAGTACTTC
TRBV10-3	TRBD1	once	TRBJ2-7	CAISEVGQGSYEQYF	TGTGCCATCAGTGAGGTGGGACAGGGTTCCTACGAGCAGTACTTC
TRBV19	TRBD2	NA	TRBJ2-2	CAVGGTSGRRGTGELFF	TGTGCCGTTGGAGGGACTAGCGGGAGGCGGGGCACCGGGGAGCTGTTTTTT
TRBV11-1	NA	NA	TRBJ2-5	CASSSRETQYF	TGTGCCAGCAGCTCCAGGGAGACCCAGTACTTC
TRBV18	NA	NA	TRBJ2-3	CASSLERGVGSTDTQYF	TGTGCCAGCTCACTTGAAAGGGGAGTAGGGTCCACAGATACGCAGTATTTT
TRBV28	TRBD1	NA	TRBJ2-5	CASSDRESAQYF	TGTGCCAGCAGTGACAGGGAGTCGGCCCAGTACTTC
TRBV30	NA	once	TRBJ1-1	CAWSHAPRAFF	TGTGCCTGGAGTCATGCGCCAAGGGCTTTCTTT
TRBV9	TRBD2	NA	TRBJ2-1	CASSAMAGGIDEQFF	TGTGCCAGCAGCGCCATGGCGGGAGGGATCGATGAGCAGTTCTTC
TRBV7-2	TRBD1	NA	TRBJ2-2	CASTKTGVSTGELFF	TGTGCCAGCACGAAGACAGGGGTTTCCACCGGGGAGCTGTTTTTT
TRBV19	NA	NA	TRBJ1-3	CASRATVNSGNTIYF	TGTGCCAGTAGGGCGACAGTCAACTCTGGAAACACCATATATTTT
TRBV7-9	NA	NA	TRBJ1-1	CASSLEGRGHMNTEAFF	TGTGCCAGCAGCTTAGAAGGCAGGGGCCACATGAACACTGAAGCTTTCTTT
TRBV5-8	TRBD1	NA	TRBJ2-6	CASSLTGDSGANVLTF	TGTGCCAGCAGCCTGACAGGGGACTCTGGGGCCAACGTCCTGACTTTC
TRBV5-4	NA	NA	TRBJ2-3	CASSLGTHGADTQYF	TGTGCCAGCAGCTTGGGGACCCACGGGGCAGATACGCAGTATTTT
TRBV7-2	TRBD2	NA	TRBJ2-1	CASSLDSGPYNEQFF	TGTGCCAGCAGCTTAGATAGCGGGCCCTACAATGAGCAGTTCTTC
TRBV6-5	TRBD1	NA	TRBJ2-5	CASSYSGRGNQETQYF	TGTGCCAGCAGTTACTCGGGCAGGGGGAACCAAGAGACCCAGTACTTC